Listed here are 5 T cell receptor beta chains from one sample, sequenced in a study of T cell responses to AZD1222 COVID-19 vaccine. Clones were read by immunoSEQ multiplex PCR, and TCRdb kept only the in-frame ones, dropping some. The table records about 130,000 clones, roughly nine tenths of them present only once. The sequencing used peripheral blood, collected 28 days after the second AZD1222 dose. All receptors come from an adult who received the AZD1222 COVID-19 vaccine.

V usage is TRBV10-3 and J usage is TRBJ1-1; unclear D gene. Trimming stripped 6 bases from V and 0 bases from J, with 8 bases between. Germline V gene lookup returns CDR1 ENHRY and CDR2 SYGVKD. The CDR3 consists of 13 residues. In nucleotides, the CDR3 is TGTGCCATCAGCCAGGTCCTGAACACTGAAGCTTTCTTT. It translates to CAISQVLNTEAFF.

This chain joins TRBV9 and TRBJ2-1; 8 bases agree with TRBD2. Trimming at V came to 10 bases and at J to 9 bases, leaving 18 bases not matched to a gene. The CDR3 runs 15 residues. Germline assignment: CDR1 SGDLS and CDR2 YYNGEE. Here the CDR3 reads CAGSRNSGSWGEQFF. The CDR3 DNA is TGTGCCGGGTCGAGAAACAGCGGGAGTTGGGGTGAGCAGTTCTTC.

CDR3 nucleotides: TGTGCCAGCAGAAACCGGGACCTTAACTATGGCTACACCTTC. It is translated as CASRNRDLNYGYTF. The chain couples TRBV2 to TRBJ1-2; D possibly corresponds to TRBD1 (5 bases). Germline V gene lookup returns CDR1 SNHLY and CDR2 FYNNEI. The CDR3 totals 14 residues. V lost 6 bases and J lost 1, with 12 bases in between.

This chain uses TRBV7-2 with TRBJ2-2, with 8 bases lining up with TRBD2. The CDR3 loop spans 17 amino acids. CDR1 and CDR2 (germline): SGHTA, FQGNSA. With 5 bases clipped from V and 5 bases from J, the junction kept 13 bases outside the gene matches. The CDR3 region is CASSPLIAGSRTGELFF. The CDR3, as DNA: TGTGCCAGCAGCCCCTTAATAGCGGGGTCAAGAACCGGGGAGCTGTTTTTT.

The chain links TRBV9 to TRBJ2-3, with D uncertain. The CDR3 loop spans 14 amino acids. Looked up from germline, CDR1 is SGDLS and CDR2 is YYNGEE. The V end was cut by 3 bases, the J end by 1 base, with 9 bases between. CDR3 sequence (DNA): TGTGCCAGCAGCGAGGCCGAGGGCACAGATACGCAGTATTTT. Its protein product is CASSEAEGTDTQYF. Variable domain in full (rest from reference TRBV9 and TRBJ2-3): DSGVTQTPKHLITATGQRVTLRCSPRSGDLSVYWYQQSLDQGLQFLIQYYNGEERAKGNILERFSAQQFPDLHSELNLSSLELGDSALYFCASSEAEGTDTQYFGPGTRLTVL.